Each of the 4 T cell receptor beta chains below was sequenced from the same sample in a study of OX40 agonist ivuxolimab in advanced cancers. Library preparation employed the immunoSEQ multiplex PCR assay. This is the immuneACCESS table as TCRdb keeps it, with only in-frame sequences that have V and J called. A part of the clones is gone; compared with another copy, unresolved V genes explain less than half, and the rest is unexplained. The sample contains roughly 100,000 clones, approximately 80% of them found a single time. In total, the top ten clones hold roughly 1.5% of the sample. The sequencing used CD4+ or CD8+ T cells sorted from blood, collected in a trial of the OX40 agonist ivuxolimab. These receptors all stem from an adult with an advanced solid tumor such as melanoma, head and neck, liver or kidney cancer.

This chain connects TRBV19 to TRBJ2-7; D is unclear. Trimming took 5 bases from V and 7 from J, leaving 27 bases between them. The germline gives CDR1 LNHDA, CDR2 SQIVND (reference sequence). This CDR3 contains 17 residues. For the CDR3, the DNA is TGTGCCAGTAGTGGCCGTGGCTCCGGTTCTTCTCCTGGGGAGCAGTACTTC. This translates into CASSGRGSGSSPGEQYF.

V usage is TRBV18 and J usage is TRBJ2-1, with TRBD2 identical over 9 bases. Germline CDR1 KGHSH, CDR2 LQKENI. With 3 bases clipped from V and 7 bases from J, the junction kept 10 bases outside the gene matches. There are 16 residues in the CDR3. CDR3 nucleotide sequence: TGTGCCAGCTCACCCCCCGGGACTAGCCTGGGGAATGAGCAGTTCTTC. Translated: CASSPPGTSLGNEQFF.

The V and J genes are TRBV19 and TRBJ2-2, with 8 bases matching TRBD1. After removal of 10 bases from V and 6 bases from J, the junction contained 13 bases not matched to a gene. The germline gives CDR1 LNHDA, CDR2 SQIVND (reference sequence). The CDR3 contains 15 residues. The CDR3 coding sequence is TGTGCCACATCAAGGCAGGGGGCTTACGCCGGGGAGCTGTTTTTT. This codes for CATSRQGAYAGELFF.

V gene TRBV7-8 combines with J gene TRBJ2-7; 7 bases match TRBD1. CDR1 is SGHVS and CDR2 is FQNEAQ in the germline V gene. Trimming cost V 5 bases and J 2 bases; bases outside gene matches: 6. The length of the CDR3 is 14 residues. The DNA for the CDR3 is TGTGCCAGCAGCCCGACAGGGTTACCCTACGAGCAGTACTTC. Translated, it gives CASSPTGLPYEQYF.